The 11 T cell receptor beta chains given below trace back to one sample, sequenced in a study of blood T cell repertoires in COVID-19. Method: immunoSEQ multiplex PCR; TCRdb's copy keeps in-frame clones and lacks some. The repertoire holds about 17,000 clones, with roughly 87% as singletons. Sequencing was done on a sample of peripheral blood. Receptors originate from a man between 60 and 70 years old with active COVID-19.

The chain links TRBV19 to TRBJ1-2, with 9 nucleotides matching TRBD1. From germline, CDR1 is LNHDA and CDR2 SQIVND (reference sequence). V dropped 4 bases and J dropped 8; count of bases not matched to a gene: 5. This CDR3 spans 13 amino acids. CDR3 region: CASSTQGAQGYTF. The CDR3 DNA sequence: TGTGCCAGTAGTACACAGGGGGCCCAAGGCTACACCTTC.

This chain connects TRBV7-2 to TRBJ1-1; D possibly corresponds to TRBD1 (6 bases). Trimming pared 5 bases from V and 1 base from J, leaving 11 bases between. CDR1 and CDR2 (germline): SGHTA, FQGNSA. This CDR3 region has 14 residues. CDR3 region: CASSITGTNTEAFF. CDR3 in DNA: TGTGCCAGCAGCATAACAGGGACGAACACTGAAGCTTTCTTT.

The gene calls are TRBV11-3 and TRBJ1-5; D is unclear. The CDR3 loop spans 13 amino acids. The germline V gene encodes CDR1 SGHNT and CDR2 YENEEA. Trimming pared 4 bases from V and 7 bases from J, leaving 11 bases between. The chain's CDR3 is CASSSATGQPQHF. CDR3 bases: TGTGCCAGCAGCTCTGCGACCGGGCAGCCCCAGCATTTT.

The chain carries TRBV14 and TRBJ2-7; 9 nucleotides line up with TRBD1. The CDR3 contains 15 residues. In germline, CDR1 is SGHDN, CDR2 FVKESK. Unmatched junction bases numbered 4, after V lost 4 bases and J lost 0 bases. The CDR3 region has the DNA TGTGCCAGCAGCCCAGGGACAGGGTCCTCCTACGAGCAGTACTTC. This gives the protein CASSPGTGSSYEQYF.

The chain joins TRBV5-1 to TRBJ1-3; D not certain. This CDR3 is built from 14 residues. Germline lookup yields CDR1 SGHRS and CDR2 YFSETQ. The ends were cut back, 0 bases at V and 3 bases at J, with 7 bases in the middle. The CDR3 is CASSLGGGGNTIYF. The CDR3 DNA reads as TGCGCCAGCAGCTTGGGAGGAGGTGGAAACACCATATATTTT.

This chain links TRBV11-2 with TRBJ2-1, with D uncertain. The germline V gene encodes CDR1 SGHAT and CDR2 FQNNGV. Between the trimmed V and J ends, which lost 2 bases and 8 bases, there was a span of 10 bases. The CDR3 runs 13 residues. The CDR3 reads CASSLFYRDEQFF. Here the CDR3 DNA reads TGTGCCAGCAGCTTATTCTACCGTGATGAGCAGTTCTTC.

V usage is TRBV5-6 and J usage is TRBJ2-3; TRBD2 aligns across 10 bases. Germline trimming cut 2 bases from V and 4 bases from J; bases unmatched to any gene: 10. In germline, CDR1 is SGHDT, CDR2 YYEEEE. The CDR3 spans 17 residues. The CDR3: CASSFLASGSASDTQYF. CDR3 nucleotide sequence: TGTGCCAGCAGCTTTTTAGCTAGCGGGAGTGCCTCAGATACGCAGTATTTT.

The chain uses TRBV5-6 and TRBJ1-5; maybe TRBD1 (5 bases). This CDR3 has 14 residues. V was cut by 3 bases and J by 5 bases, with 12 bases left in between. Germline V gene data show CDR1 as SGHDT and CDR2 as YYEEEE. As DNA, the CDR3 is TGTGCCAGCAGCTCCCAGGGCACCTATCAGCCCCAGCATTTT. Its translation is CASSSQGTYQPQHF.

CDR3 in amino acids: CAWSVQAGGSYSNQPQHF. CDR3 coding DNA: TGTGCCTGGAGTGTACAGGCAGGGGGGTCTTATAGCAATCAGCCCCAGCATTTT. The V and J genes are TRBV30 and TRBJ1-5; 7 positions agree with TRBD1. With 0 bases clipped from V and 0 bases from J, the junction kept 11 bases outside the gene matches. The germline gives CDR1 GTSNPN, CDR2 SVGIG (reference sequence). The CDR3 consists of 18 residues.

V gene TRBV24-1 combines with J gene TRBJ2-5, with a tentative D call TRBD2 (5 bases). The CDR3 sequence is 13 residues long. The V end lost 5 bases, the J end lost 2 bases, and 8 bases lay between the germline ends. Germline V gene data show CDR1 as KGHDR and CDR2 as SFDVKD. CDR3 nucleotide sequence: TGTGCCACCAGTGGAAGCGGTCAAGAGACCCAGTACTTC. Encoded protein: CATSGSGQETQYF.

The gene calls are TRBV11-2 and TRBJ1-5; 9 positions match TRBD1. V dropped 1 base and J dropped 15; count of bases not matched to a gene: 4. This CDR3 is 12 amino acids long. Looked up from germline, CDR1 is SGHAT and CDR2 is FQNNGV. This chain's CDR3 is CASSLGQGERHF. The DNA for the CDR3 is TGTGCCAGCAGCTTAGGACAGGGGGAAAGGCATTTT.